Following are 28 T cell receptor beta chains from one sample sequenced in a study of blood T cell repertoires in COVID-19. Generated by immunoSEQ multiplex PCR, the TCRdb table keeps only in-frame clones and is missing some. Here the sample spans some 200,000 clones, around 82% being singletons. The source material was peripheral blood. The receptors originated from a human donor with acute or convalescent COVID-19. The donor label of this sample is uncertain.

This chain uses TRBV2 with TRBJ2-1; possible D gene TRBD2, 6 bases. Germline V gene sequence: CDR1 SNHLY, CDR2 FYNNEI. With 4 bases removed from V and 4 bases from J, the gap between germline ends came to 11 bases. CDR3 length: 14 amino acids. CDR3 amino acids: CASSAASAYNEQFF. CDR3 bases: TGTGCCAGCAGTGCAGCTAGCGCGTACAATGAGCAGTTCTTC.

The chain couples TRBV7-9 to TRBJ2-2, with 9 positions matching TRBD1. The trim removed 6 bases at V and 6 bases at J, leaving 5 bases unmatched. The CDR3 runs to 14 residues. CDR1 and CDR2 (germline): SEHNR, FQNEAQ (reference sequence). CDR3: CASRGDRASGELFF. Written as DNA, the CDR3 is TGTGCCAGCAGGGGGGACAGGGCTTCCGGGGAGCTGTTTTTT.

This chain uses TRBV4-1 with TRBJ1-6; 9 nucleotides align to TRBD1. The CDR3 extends over 16 amino acids. In germline, CDR1 is MGHRA, CDR2 YSYEKL. J lost 9 bases, V lost 2 bases, and 8 bases had no gene match. The CDR3 nucleotides read TGCGCCAGCAGCCAACCAGGACAGGGGTTTAGTTCACCCCTCCACTTT. This encodes CASSQPGQGFSSPLHF.

The V call is TRBV28, the J call TRBJ2-5; TRBD1 is a possible D gene (5 bases). The germline V gene has CDR1 MDHEN and CDR2 SYDVKM. This CDR3 has 16 residues. Trimming took 2 bases from V and 5 from J, leaving 18 bases between them. CDR3 DNA sequence: TGTGCCAGCAGTTTACAAAATAGGGCAGGGCGGGAGACCCAGTACTTC. Protein sequence: CASSLQNRAGRETQYF.

On this clone: One end of the junction fails to match germline, which may point to a read error. This chain uses TRBV11-3 with TRBJ1-1, with 10 positions matching TRBD1. In germline, CDR1 is SGHNT, CDR2 YENEEA. The CDR3 has 13 amino acids. The DNA of the CDR3 is TGTGCCAGCAGCTCCAATTCCGGGACAGGGGTTCGCTTT. Translated, it gives CASSSNSGTGVRF.

The chain employs TRBV5-1 and TRBJ1-4; a possible D gene is TRBD1 (5 bases). Per germline, CDR1 SGHRS and CDR2 YFSETQ. V lost 4 bases to trimming and J lost 3 bases, with 16 bases between them. The CDR3 has 16 amino acids. The DNA for the CDR3 is TGCGCCAGCAGCATGGACCTGCCGGGGGCTAATGAAAAACTGTTTTTT. Translated, it gives CASSMDLPGANEKLFF.

The V call is TRBV11-2, the J call TRBJ1-4, with 7 bases matching TRBD1. Trimming took 4 bases from V and 8 from J; bases not matched to a gene: 7. Germline V gives CDR1 SGHAT, CDR2 FQNNGV. This CDR3 comprises 14 residues. The CDR3 coding sequence is TGTGCCAGCAGCTCCGGAGGGGGCGGCGAAAAACTGTTTTTT. This encodes CASSSGGGGEKLFF.

Written as DNA, the CDR3 is TGTGCCAGCAGCTTAACGCGGGAGGCTACGAACACCGGGGAGCTGTTTTTT. It codes for CASSLTREATNTGELFF. The chain uses TRBV7-2 and TRBJ2-2, with 8 nucleotides matching TRBD2. The germline gives CDR1 SGHTA, CDR2 FQGNSA. The trim removed 2 bases at V and 0 bases at J, leaving 5 bases unmatched. The CDR3 length is 17 residues.

This chain connects TRBV6-5 to TRBJ2-5, with TRBD2 identical over 9 bases. The V gene's germline CDR1 is MNHEY and CDR2 SVGAGI. The CDR3 sequence is 15 residues long. After removal of 7 bases from V and 5 bases from J, the junction contained 11 bases not matched to a gene. This chain's CDR3 is CASNLAGVGGETQYF. The CDR3 DNA reads as TGTGCCAGCAATTTAGCGGGGGTGGGAGGGGAGACCCAGTACTTC.

J is TRBJ2-1 and V is TRBV14, with 8 bases matching TRBD1. With V trimmed by 4 bases and J by 4 bases, 9 bases remained unmatched. Germline lookup yields CDR1 SGHDN and CDR2 FVKESK. The CDR3 runs to 16 residues. For the CDR3, the DNA is TGTGCCAGCAGCCTCGATCTAGGACAGGGTTACAATGAGCAGTTCTTC. It yields the protein CASSLDLGQGYNEQFF.

V is TRBV28 and J is TRBJ2-7; D possibly corresponds to TRBD1 (5 bases). CDR1 MDHEN and CDR2 SYDVKM come from the germline V gene. This CDR3 comprises 12 residues. V shed 5 bases and J shed 6 bases, with 11 bases lying between them. CDR3 sequence: CASSPARGEQYF. DNA for the CDR3: TGTGCCAGCAGTCCAGCAAGGGGCGAGCAGTACTTC.

V and J are TRBV29-1 and TRBJ2-7; D is possibly TRBD1 (6 bases). This CDR3 region has 15 residues. V was clipped by 4 bases and J by 3 bases, with 19 bases between them. CDR1 SQVTM and CDR2 ANQGSEA come from the germline V gene. The CDR3 loop reads CSVALRPQGSYEQYF. CDR3 coding DNA: TGCAGCGTTGCCCTTAGGCCCCAGGGGAGCTACGAGCAGTACTTC.

V is TRBV9 and J is TRBJ2-3, with TRBD1 identical over 8 bases. The length of the CDR3 is 14 residues. The germline CDR1 and CDR2 sequences are SGDLS and YYNGEE. V shed 3 bases and J 6 bases; nucleotides not matched to a gene: 6. The CDR3 loop reads CASSETGERDTQYF. The DNA of the CDR3 is TGTGCCAGCAGCGAGACAGGGGAGAGGGATACGCAGTATTTT.

The rearrangement joins TRBV20-1 to TRBJ1-1, with 7 bases identical to TRBD1. Looked up from germline, CDR1 is DFQATT and CDR2 is SNEGSKA (reference sequence). The trim removed 3 bases at V and 3 bases at J, leaving 10 bases unmatched. This CDR3 region has 15 residues. This chain's CDR3 is CSASPAEGAYTEAFF. The CDR3 DNA reads TGCAGTGCTAGTCCTGCGGAGGGGGCGTACACTGAAGCTTTCTTT.

The CDR3 here is CASSFRLAGNNEQFF. The CDR3, as DNA: TGTGCCAGCAGCTTCCGACTAGCGGGGAACAATGAGCAGTTCTTC. This chain links TRBV7-2 with TRBJ2-1; 11 bases align to TRBD2. Germline CDR1 SGHTA, CDR2 FQGNSA. V was clipped by 3 bases and J by 5 bases; unmatched bases: 3. This CDR3 contains 15 residues. Using reference TRBV7-2 and TRBJ2-1 for the parts outside the CDR3, the full variable domain is GAGVSQSPSNKVTEKGKDVELRCDPISGHTALYWYRQSLGQGLEFLIYFQGNSAPDKSGLPSDRFSAERTGGSVSTLTIQRTQQEDSAVYLCASSFRLAGNNEQFFGPGTRLTVL.

This clone has only one observation. The chain recombines TRBV5-8 with TRBJ1-4; D gene unclear. There are 12 residues in the CDR3. Germline V CDR1 and CDR2: SGHTS, YDEGEE. Trimming took off 3 bases at V and 8 bases at J, with 8 bases between the two ends. CDR3 in amino acids: CASSYMREKLFF. The CDR3 DNA reads as TGTGCCAGCAGCTATATGAGAGAAAAACTGTTTTTT.

Here the CDR3 DNA reads TGTGCCAGCAGGGAGGACTTCGAATCCTACGAGCAGTACTTC. Its protein product is CASREDFESYEQYF. The chain carries TRBV6-5 and TRBJ2-7, with a weak D call TRBD2 (5 bases). This CDR3 has 14 residues. V was shortened by 6 bases and J by 1 base, with 13 bases between the two germline ends. CDR1 and CDR2 from the germline V gene are MNHEY and SVGAGI.

In the case of this clone: This sample also contains other DNA sequences that code for the same CDR3. The chain uses TRBV4-1 and TRBJ2-3; 7 nucleotides agree with TRBD2. J was trimmed by 3 bases and V by 0 bases; bases with no gene match: 6. The CDR3 runs 16 residues. Germline values: CDR1 MGHRA, CDR2 YSYEKL. In nucleotides, the CDR3 is TGCGCCAGCAGCCAAGATCCAGGACTAGAGACAGATACGCAGTATTTT. It yields the protein CASSQDPGLETDTQYF.

This chain joins TRBV7-9 and TRBJ2-1, with 10 bases that match TRBD2. CDR3 length equals 14 residues. In germline, CDR1 is SEHNR, CDR2 FQNEAQ (reference sequence). Unmatched junction bases numbered 2, after V lost 2 bases and J lost 7 bases. CDR3 nucleotide sequence: TGTGCCAGCAGCTTAAGCGGGGGGGCTAATGAGCAGTTCTTC. Translated, it gives CASSLSGGANEQFF. Based on the CDR3 plus reference TRBV7-9 and TRBJ2-1, the full variable domain is DTGVSQNPRHKITKRGQNVTFRCDPISEHNRLYWYRQTLGQGPEFLTYFQNEAQLEKSRLLSDRFSAERPKGSFSTLEIQRTEQGDSAMYLCASSLSGGANEQFFGPGTRLTVL.

This chain connects TRBV5-1 to TRBJ2-7; D remains ambiguous. From germline, CDR1 is SGHRS and CDR2 YFSETQ. The CDR3 totals 13 residues. Deletions cut 1 base from V and 6 bases from J, with 11 bases between. CDR3 region: CASSLTFPFEQYF. CDR3 DNA sequence: TGCGCCAGCAGCTTGACTTTTCCCTTCGAGCAGTACTTC.

The J gene is TRBJ2-2, the V gene TRBV15, with 12 bases matching TRBD2. From germline, CDR1 is LNHNV and CDR2 YYDKDF (reference sequence). The CDR3 is made up of 17 amino acids. V lost 1 base and J lost 6; bases outside the gene matches: 6. Here the CDR3 DNA reads TGTGCCACCAGCAGAGGCGTGACTAGCGGGAGTGCCGGGGAGCTGTTTTTT. It is translated as CATSRGVTSGSAGELFF.

This sequence joins TRBV27 and TRBJ2-7, with a weak D call TRBD2 (5 bases). CDR3 length: 13 amino acids. Germline CDR1 is MNHEY and CDR2 is SMNVEV (reference sequence). V shed 5 bases and J shed 6 bases, with 14 bases lying between them. CDR3: CASSPRVGLEQYF. The CDR3 DNA sequence: TGTGCCAGCAGTCCTAGAGTAGGACTCGAGCAGTACTTC.

The rearrangement links TRBV5-8 to TRBJ1-2; maybe TRBD1 (5 bases). The CDR3 runs 14 residues. Trimming stripped 2 bases from V and 1 base from J, with 9 bases between. Per the germline V gene, CDR1 is SGHTS and CDR2 is YDEGEE. The CDR3 sequence is CASSFGGGNYGYTF. CDR3 bases: TGTGCCAGCAGCTTTGGCGGGGGTAACTATGGCTACACCTTC. The whole variable domain, remainder taken from reference TRBV5-8 and TRBJ1-2, is EAGVTQSPTHLIKTRGQQATLRCSPISGHTSVYWYQQALGLGLQFLLWYDEGEERNRGNFPPRFSGRQFPNYSSELNVNALELEDSALYLCASSFGGGNYGYTFGSGTRLTVV.

CDR3: CASSASTSGRETQYF. The CDR3 DNA reads TGTGCCAGCAGCGCTTCGACTAGCGGGAGGGAGACCCAGTACTTC. This chain uses TRBV9 with TRBJ2-5, with 13 positions matching TRBD2. From germline, CDR1 is SGDLS and CDR2 YYNGEE. The V segment lost 3 bases and the J segment 5 bases; nucleotides outside the gene matches: 4. CDR3 size: 15 residues.

The genes are TRBV7-9 and TRBJ1-4; no reliable D call. Germline V lookup: CDR1 SEHNR, CDR2 FQNEAQ (reference sequence). V was pared by 5 bases and J by 6 bases, with 13 bases between. CDR3 length: 14 amino acids. The CDR3 sequence is CASSPGRLDEKLFF. CDR3 nucleotides: TGTGCCAGCAGCCCGGGGAGGCTTGATGAAAAACTGTTTTTT.

This chain links TRBV18 with TRBJ2-7; a weak D match, TRBD1 (5 bases). The CDR3 is made up of 12 amino acids. The germline V gene encodes CDR1 KGHSH and CDR2 LQKENI. Trimming stripped 3 bases from V and 6 bases from J, with 9 bases between. CDR3 DNA sequence: TGTGCCAGCTCACCGACAGTCCGCGAGCAGTACTTC. It encodes CASSPTVREQYF.

V is TRBV30 and J is TRBJ1-6; 7 positions match TRBD1. CDR3 length: 14 amino acids. V trimming: 5 bases; J trimming: 5 bases; junction bases outside the gene matches: 6. CDR1 GTSNPN and CDR2 SVGIG come from the germline V gene (reference sequence). DNA of the CDR3: TGTGCCTGGCAGGGGGAAACTCATAATTCACCCCTCCACTTT. Translation: CAWQGETHNSPLHF.

The chain employs TRBV3-1 (or the pseudogene TRBV3-2) and TRBJ2-3; 8 positions agree with TRBD2. The CDR3 loop spans 15 amino acids. CDR1 LGHDT and CDR2 YNNKEL come from the germline V gene (reference sequence). Trimming at V came to 4 bases and at J to 3 bases, leaving 6 bases not matched to a gene. The CDR3 here is CASSPREGLTDTQYF. For the CDR3, the DNA is TGTGCCAGCAGCCCACGGGAGGGCCTTACAGATACGCAGTATTTT.